This T cell receptor (beta chain) derives from a study of OX40 agonist ivuxolimab in advanced cancers. Study-level background: Patients enrolled in dose escalation were diagnosed with hepatocellular carcinoma, melanoma, renal cell or head and neck cancer.

Findings and caveats of the study: The study found among the lowest clonal expansion in partial responders at 0.1-3.0 mg/kg. Expanded clones were, on average, more numerous among CD8+ T cells than CD4+.

Remarks on this clone: Its specificity is not known.

The method was immunoSEQ multiplex PCR; TCRdb's version includes in-frame clones alone and lacks a portion of them. The table lists approximately 76,000 clones, around nine tenths of them singletons. The TCR comes from an adult with an advanced solid tumor such as melanoma, head and neck, liver or kidney cancer. Material: CD4+ or CD8+ T cells sorted from blood, obtained in a trial of the OX40 agonist ivuxolimab.

CDR3 nucleotide sequence: TGCAGCGTTGCCAGGTCAGGAAGATCCTACGAGCAGTACTTC. Translating it yields CSVARSGRSYEQYF. V is TRBV29-1 and J is TRBJ2-7; D is ambiguous. V gave up 4 bases and J gave up 1 base, with 14 bases separating them. The germline V gene has CDR1 SQVTM and CDR2 ANQGSEA. This CDR3 contains 14 residues.